The rows below give T cell receptor beta chains drawn from one sample of a study of blood T cell repertoires in COVID-19. The protocol was immunoSEQ multiplex PCR, while the TCRdb copy is restricted to in-frame clones and leaves out a portion. The data show over 150,000 clones, about 88% seen once. What was sequenced was PBMCs or T cells enriched from blood (not recorded which). These receptors all come from a woman between 18 and 29 years old who had recovered from COVID-19. The CDR3 runs from the conserved cysteine through the conserved F or W. D genes are given only for firm matches. Rows may omit the clone size; those that give it use once, few, many or a size class.

>NA|TRBD1|TRBV5-5|TRBJ1-2
TGTGCCAGCAGCCCTGAGGGGAGACAGGGGGCCGCAAACTTCTATGGCTACACCTTC
CASSPEGRQGAANFYGYTF
>NA|NA|TRBV15|TRBJ1-1
TGTGCCACCAGCAGACAGAACACTGAAGCTTTCTTT
CATSRQNTEAFF
>once|TRBD2|TRBV6-6|TRBJ2-6
TGTGCCAGCAGTCCCCTCTCGGGGGGGCTTGGGGCCAACGTCCTGACTTTC
CASSPLSGGLGANVLTF
>NA|NA|TRBV19|TRBJ2-1
TGTGCCAGTAGTAGGACTGGCCGGGCCGCCTACAATGAGCAGTTCTTC
CASSRTGRAAYNEQFF
>NA|TRBD2|TRBV7-8|TRBJ2-7
TGTGCCAGCAGCTTAGCGGGGTACGGGGGGGACGAGCAGTACTTC
CASSLAGYGGDEQYF
>NA|NA|TRBV30|TRBJ1-1
TGTGCCTGGAGACTTGACCCAGGGGTGAACACTGAAGCTTTCTTT
CAWRLDPGVNTEAFF
>NA|NA|TRBV5-8|TRBJ1-4
TGTGCCAGCAGCTCCGGGATCCTAAAAGAAAAACTGTTTTTT
CASSSGILKEKLFF
>once|TRBD1|TRBV4-3|TRBJ1-2
TGCGCCAGCAGCCAACCAGGGGGATATGGCTACACCTTC
CASSQPGGYGYTF
>NA|NA|TRBV27|TRBJ2-1
TGTGCCAGCAGTTTTGGACCAGAGATCCGACTAGTTTTCAGTAGGAATGAGCAGTTCTTC
CASSFGPEIRLVFSRNEQFF
>NA|TRBD1|TRBV7-2|TRBJ2-6
TGTGCCAGCAGCTTAGATCGGGACAGGGCCGTTGCTGGGGCCAACGTCCTGACTTTC
CASSLDRDRAVAGANVLTF
>few|NA|TRBV5-1|TRBJ1-1
TGCGCCAGCAGCTTGCCACAGGGTAACACTGAAGCTTTCTTT
CASSLPQGNTEAFF
>NA|TRBD1|TRBV7-9|TRBJ1-1
TGTGCCAGCAGCTCCGACAGGGGAAAGAACACTGAAGCTTTCTTT
CASSSDRGKNTEAFF
>NA|TRBD1|TRBV9|TRBJ2-7
TGTGCCAGCAGCGTAGGTGGGACAGGGGAATACGAGCAGTACTTC
CASSVGGTGEYEQYF
>NA|NA|TRBV19|TRBJ1-2
TGTGCCAGTAGCCAGGGTAGACTTGGCTACACCTTC
CASSQGRLGYTF
>NA|NA|TRBV9|TRBJ2-7
TGTGCCAGCAGCGCCTCAGGGGCGGGCGACGAGCAGTACTTC
CASSASGAGDEQYF
>NA|NA|TRBV29-1|TRBJ1-1
TGCAGCTTTGCAGTCGGGGGCACTGAAGCTTTCTTT
CSFAVGGTEAFF
>many|TRBD1|TRBV5-5|TRBJ1-2
TGTGCCAGCAGCTTGGCTAGGGCAGGGGGCTATGGCTACACCTTC
CASSLARAGGYGYTF
>NA|TRBD2|TRBV18|TRBJ2-1
TGTGCCAGCTCACCCGCACCACTAGCGGGAGGATTGGACAATGAGCAGTTCTTC
CASSPAPLAGGLDNEQFF
>NA|NA|TRBV28|TRBJ1-4
TGTGCCAGCAGTCTATATACCAGGCATAATAATGAAAAACTGTTTTTT
CASSLYTRHNNEKLFF
>NA|TRBD1|TRBV5-1|TRBJ2-5
TGCGCCAGCAGCACGTCTGGACAGGCGGTTCAAGAGACCCAGTACTTC
CASSTSGQAVQETQYF
>NA|NA|TRBV7-3|TRBJ2-5
TGTGCCAGCAGCCCAGGACAGCAAGAGACCCAGTACTTC
CASSPGQQETQYF
>NA|NA|TRBV18|TRBJ1-3
TGTGCCAGCTCTCCAGACAGATCTGGAAACACCATATATTTT
CASSPDRSGNTIYF
>NA|TRBD2|TRBV29-1|TRBJ2-1
TGCAGCGTTATACGGGAGGGTCGCTTCAATGAGCAGTTCTTC
CSVIREGRFNEQFF
>NA|TRBD1|TRBV6-5|TRBJ1-4
TGTGCCAGCAGGGCAGACAGGGGAAATGAAAAACTGTTTTTT
CASRADRGNEKLFF
>NA|NA|TRBV9|TRBJ2-7
TGTGCCAGCAGCCCGAACAGCTGGCTAGAGCAGTACTTC
CASSPNSWLEQYF
>once|TRBD2|TRBV5-8|TRBJ2-5
TGTGCCAGCAGCACCGGACTAGCGGGGGCCCAAGAGACCCAGTACTTC
CASSTGLAGAQETQYF
>NA|TRBD2|TRBV13|TRBJ2-3
TGTGCCAGCAGCCTCGGACTAGCGGGAGGAGCCCGGACAGATACGCAGTATTTT
CASSLGLAGGARTDTQYF
>NA|NA|TRBV19|TRBJ2-1
TGTGCCAGTAGTGTGTACAGCCTTGTCCCAAATGAGCAGTTCTTC
CASSVYSLVPNEQFF
>NA|NA|TRBV7-9|TRBJ1-2
TGTGCCAGCAGCTCGACAGGAGCCTATGGCTACACCTTC
CASSSTGAYGYTF
>NA|TRBD2|TRBV4-1|TRBJ2-1
TGCGCCAGCAGCCAGGAGAGGAGGGAGGGTAATGAGCAGTTCTTC
CASSQERREGNEQFF
>NA|TRBD1|TRBV7-9|TRBJ2-5
TGTGCCAGCAGCTTTACCGGGACAGGGCCCCCCCAGTACTTC
CASSFTGTGPPQYF
>once|TRBD2|TRBV2|TRBJ2-1
TGTGCCAGCAGTGTGGTACTAGCGGGGATCAATGAGCAGTTCTTC
CASSVVLAGINEQFF
>NA|TRBD1|TRBV30|TRBJ1-2
TGTGCCTGGAGTGTACTGGGACAGGGGGGCTATGGCTACACCTTC
CAWSVLGQGGYGYTF
>NA|NA|TRBV5-4|TRBJ2-3
TGTGCCAGCAGCTTGGATAGCGGCACAGATACGCAGTATTTT
CASSLDSGTDTQYF
>NA|NA|TRBV7-8|TRBJ1-1
TGTGCCAGCAGCTTTGGGGGGGACACTGAAGCTTTCTTT
CASSFGGDTEAFF
>NA|NA|TRBV20-1|TRBJ1-5
TGCAGTGCTAGTAGCGGGTCCCAGCCCCAGCATTTT
CSASSGSQPQHF
>NA|NA|TRBV15|TRBJ2-7
TGTGCCACCAGCAGAGATGGAGGCTACGAGCAGTACTTC
CATSRDGGYEQYF
>NA|TRBD1|TRBV15|TRBJ1-1
TGTGCCACCAGCAGAGGGGCAGGACAGGGGAACACTGAAGCTTTCTTT
CATSRGAGQGNTEAFF
>once|NA|TRBV7-8|TRBJ1-1
TGTGCCAGCAGGGGAGGGGGGGCGAACACTGAAGCTTTCTTT
CASRGGGANTEAFF
>NA|TRBD1|TRBV6-4|TRBJ1-1
TGTGCCAGCAGTGCCGGGACAGCGAACACTGAAGCTTTCTTT
CASSAGTANTEAFF
>NA|TRBD2|TRBV4-3|TRBJ2-1
TGCGCCAGCAGCCAAGTGAGCGGGGGGACGTACAATGAGCAGTTCTTC
CASSQVSGGTYNEQFF
>NA|TRBD1|TRBV2|TRBJ2-2
TGTGCCAGCAGTACACAGGGGGCGGGGACCGGGGAGCTGTTTTTT
CASSTQGAGTGELFF
>NA|NA|TRBV5-8|TRBJ1-1
TGTGCCAGCAGCTTGATCACAGGGGAAGCTTTCTTT
CASSLITGEAFF
>NA|TRBD1|TRBV9|TRBJ1-2
TGTGCCAGCAGCGGCCCGACAGGGTCCCCAATGGATGGCTATGGCTACACCTTC
CASSGPTGSPMDGYGYTF
>NA|NA|TRBV28|TRBJ2-5
TGTGCCAGCAGTTACCCGGACAGAATAGAGACCCAGTACTTC
CASSYPDRIETQYF
>NA|NA|TRBV6-5|TRBJ1-2
TGTGCCAGCAGTCCCGCCGGGGATCGTAGTGGCTACACCTTC
CASSPAGDRSGYTF
>NA|TRBD2|TRBV5-1|TRBJ2-1
TGCGCCAGCAGCTTGCATAGGACTAGCGGGGGGTTCAATGAGCAGTTCTTC
CASSLHRTSGGFNEQFF
>once|NA|TRBV4-2|TRBJ2-5
TGTGCCAGCAGCCAAGATAAGGGGTCTTGGATGCGAGAGACCCAGTACTTC
CASSQDKGSWMRETQYF
>NA|NA|TRBV20-1|TRBJ1-2
TGCAGTGCTAGAGACCTCTATGGCTACACCTTC
CSARDLYGYTF
>NA|NA|TRBV7-6|TRBJ2-5
TGTGCCAGCAGCTTTTTTTCGGGGGAGTTGAGGGCGGTGGACCAGTACTTC
CASSFFSGELRAVDQYF
>NA|NA|TRBV27|TRBJ2-7
TGTGCCAGCAGTTTACGGACCGTAAGCATGGGGGCTCCACCCTACGAGCAGTACTTC
CASSLRTVSMGAPPYEQYF
>NA|NA|TRBV7-9|TRBJ1-6
TGTGCCAGCAGTTCCGCCCCACAGCCTGGTTCACCCCTCCACTTT
CASSSAPQPGSPLHF
>NA|TRBD1|TRBV7-6|TRBJ2-5
TGTGCCAGCAGCTCAGACCGGACAGGGGATGGCTTAGAGACCCAGTACTTC
CASSSDRTGDGLETQYF
>NA|NA|TRBV3-1/TRBV3-2|TRBJ2-3
TGTGCCAGCAGCCAAGAGTCTGGACAGTGGGACGCGTCAGATACGCAGTATTTT
CASSQESGQWDASDTQYF